This T cell receptor (beta chain) was identified during a study of T cells in Graves' hyperthyroidism and ophthalmopathy. The PBMCs were sourced from fresh peripheral blood (10 ml). TCR beta CDR3 regions were amplified from RNA. Carried out on the TCR CDR3, a first-round RT-PCR used the HTBI primer set. TCRdb redid the calling of the multiplex PCR reads with MiXCR, one entry per CDR3 protein. Here the sample spans a few hundred thousand distinct CDR3 sequences, 13% being singletons. Per germline, CDR1 LNHNV and CDR2 YYDKDF (reference sequence). This CDR3 is 17 amino acids long. V lost 5 bases, J lost 4 bases, and 21 bases lay in between.

The TCR sequence derives from a woman between 18 and 30 years old with Graves' hyperthyroidism. The source material was blood. V usage is TRBV15 and J usage is TRBJ2-1; the D call may be TRBD1 or TRBD2 (5 bases each). CDR3 residues: CATSGGSGASPYNEQFF. CDR3 DNA sequence: TGTGCCACCAGCGGAGGATCCGGGGCCTCCCCTTACAATGAGCAGTTCTTC. The whole variable domain, filled in from reference TRBV15 and TRBJ2-1, reads DAMVIQNPRYQVTQFGKPVTLSCSQTLNHNVMYWYQQKSSQAPKLLFHYYDKDFNNEADTPDNFQSRRPNTSFCFLDIRSPGLGDTAMYLCATSGGSGASPYNEQFFGPGTRLTVL.